This TCR beta chain is from a study of T-cell reconstitution after alpha-beta-depleted transplantation in children. With 0 bases removed from V and 8 bases from J, the gap between germline ends came to 11 bases. Germline V gene data show CDR1 as LGHNA and CDR2 as YSLEER. CDR3 length equals 14 residues. Preparation of the TCRbeta library was carried out with unique molecular identifiers. TCRdb reprocessed the PCR reads with MiXCR, giving one entry per CDR3 protein. The data contain fewer than 250,000 distinct CDR3 sequences, around a sixth of them seen just once; the ten biggest clones take up roughly two fifths.

The material was PBMCs, mostly from graft donor cells, obtained 360 days after TCRalphabeta/CD19-depleted stem cell transplant. The V call is TRBV4-3, the J call TRBJ1-5; D ambiguous. The receptor comes from a male patient under 10 years old who had a stem cell transplant for acute lymphoblastic leukemia, so the T cells may come from the graft donor. The CDR3 sequence: CASSQDIRAEPQHF. The CDR3 DNA reads as TGCGCCAGCAGCCAAGATATCCGGGCAGAGCCCCAGCATTTT.